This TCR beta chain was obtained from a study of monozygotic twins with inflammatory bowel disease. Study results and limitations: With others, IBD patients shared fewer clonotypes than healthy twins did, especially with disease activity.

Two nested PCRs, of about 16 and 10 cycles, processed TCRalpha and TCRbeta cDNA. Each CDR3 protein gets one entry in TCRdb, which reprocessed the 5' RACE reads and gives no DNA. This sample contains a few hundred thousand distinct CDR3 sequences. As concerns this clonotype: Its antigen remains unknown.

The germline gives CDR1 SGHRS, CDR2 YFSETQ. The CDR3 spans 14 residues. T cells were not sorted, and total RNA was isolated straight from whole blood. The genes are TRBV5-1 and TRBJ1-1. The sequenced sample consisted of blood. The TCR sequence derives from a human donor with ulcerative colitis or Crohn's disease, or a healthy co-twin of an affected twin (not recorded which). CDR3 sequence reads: CASSLDALNTEAFF.